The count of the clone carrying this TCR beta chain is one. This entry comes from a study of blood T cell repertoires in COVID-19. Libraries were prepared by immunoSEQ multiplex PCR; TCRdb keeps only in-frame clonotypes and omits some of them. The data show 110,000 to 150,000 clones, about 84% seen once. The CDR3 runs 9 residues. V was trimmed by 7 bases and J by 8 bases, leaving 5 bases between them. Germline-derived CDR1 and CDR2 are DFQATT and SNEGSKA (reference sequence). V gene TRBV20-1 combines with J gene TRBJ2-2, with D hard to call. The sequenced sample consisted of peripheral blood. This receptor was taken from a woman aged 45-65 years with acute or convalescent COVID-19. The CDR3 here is CSVGGELFF. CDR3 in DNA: TGCAGTGTCGGTGGGGAGCTGTTTTTT.